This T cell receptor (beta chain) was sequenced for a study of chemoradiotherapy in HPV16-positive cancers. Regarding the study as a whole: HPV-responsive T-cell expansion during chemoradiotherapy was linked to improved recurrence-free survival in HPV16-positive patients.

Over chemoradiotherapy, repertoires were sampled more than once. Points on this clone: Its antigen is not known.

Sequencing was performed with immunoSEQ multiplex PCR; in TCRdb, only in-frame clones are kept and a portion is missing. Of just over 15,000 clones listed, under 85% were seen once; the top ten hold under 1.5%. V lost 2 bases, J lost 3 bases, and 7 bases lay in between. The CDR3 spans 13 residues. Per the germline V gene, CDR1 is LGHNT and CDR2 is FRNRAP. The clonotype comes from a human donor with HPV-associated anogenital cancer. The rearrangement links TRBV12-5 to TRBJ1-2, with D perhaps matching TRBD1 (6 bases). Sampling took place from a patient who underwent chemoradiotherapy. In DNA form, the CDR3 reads TGTGCTAGTGGTTTGAAGGGGGACTATGGCTACACCTTC. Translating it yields CASGLKGDYGYTF.